A single sample gave rise to the 22 T cell receptor beta chains below, sequenced in a study of molecular identifiers for immune sequencing clone quantification. TCRdb re-called the PCR reads through MiXCR, storing one row per CDR3 protein. The sample consists of hundreds of thousands of distinct CDR3 sequences, about a fifth of them appearing once. What was sequenced was naive CD8+ T cells from blood, with Jurkat cell RNA spiked in. The sample's subset: FACS-sorted CD8+CD4-CCR7+CD45RA+ naive T cells. These receptors all come from a human donor in good health. Some libraries in this study had Jurkat cell RNA spiked in.

This clonotype has only a few counts. The chain links TRBV29-1 to TRBJ2-2; TRBD2 agrees at 16 bases. Germline V gene data show CDR1 as SQVTM and CDR2 as ANQGSEA. Trimming took 4 bases from V and 3 from J; bases not matched to a gene: 11. CDR3 length: 19 residues. The CDR3 protein is CSVGGTGLAGGPDTGELFF. CDR3 DNA: TGCAGCGTTGGAGGCACGGGACTAGCGGGGGGGCCGGACACCGGGGAGCTGTTTTTT.

Comment on this clonotype: This may arise from a read error, as a much more abundant clone is one base away. The genes are TRBV7-2 and TRBJ2-3; no definite D call. Germline CDR1 SGHTA, CDR2 FQGNSA. The CDR3 is 13 amino acids. CDR3 DNA: TGTGCCAGCGGCTTAGACACGTCAGATACGCAGTATTTT. It specifies CASGLDTSDTQYF.

The rearrangement links TRBV11-2 to TRBJ2-5; TRBD1 matches at 7 bases. Trimming removed 5 bases from V and 0 bases from J; junction bases left unmatched: 6. The CDR3 loop spans 15 amino acids. Germline-derived CDR1 and CDR2 are SGHAT and FQNNGV. Here the CDR3 DNA reads TGTGCCAGCAGCCTTTGGGACAGTCACCAAGAGACCCAGTACTTC. Translation gives CASSLWDSHQETQYF.

This clonotype was observed at least ten times. In nucleotides, the CDR3 is TGTGCCAGCAGCTTATTGAGGGGGGCGGTGGAAGCTTTCTTT. This encodes CASSLLRGAVEAFF. The chain has TRBV7-9 and TRBJ1-1; possibly TRBD1 for D (6 bases). Germline CDR1 SEHNR, CDR2 FQNEAQ (reference sequence). CDR3 length: 14 residues. Trimming removed 2 bases at V and 8 bases at J, with 15 bases between.

This clonotype was detected a few times. The J gene is TRBJ2-5, the V gene TRBV12-5; D possibly corresponds to TRBD1 (6 bases). Trimming took off 7 bases at V and 4 bases at J, with 13 bases between the two ends. CDR1 is LGHNT and CDR2 is FRNRAP in the germline V gene. This CDR3 comprises 13 residues. Written as DNA, the CDR3 is TGTGCTAGTGCCGGCGGACAGCTAGAGACCCAGTACTTC. Protein: CASAGGQLETQYF.

This clonotype was counted at least ten times. The chain has TRBV20-1 and TRBJ1-1; TRBD1 is a possible D gene (6 bases). CDR3 length: 15 residues. Germline loops: CDR1 DFQATT, CDR2 SNEGSKA (reference sequence). The V gene lost 0 bases and the J gene lost 5 bases, with 16 bases spanning the gap. CDR3 DNA: TGCAGTGCTAGAGATCGTCAGGGGTTGTTGACTGAAGCTTTCTTT. This translates into CSARDRQGLLTEAFF.

This clonotype was observed many times. The rearrangement uses TRBV7-6 and TRBJ2-6; the D gene is possibly TRBD1 (5 bases). V was trimmed by 1 base and J by 0 bases, leaving 7 bases between them. Germline assignment: CDR1 SGHVS and CDR2 FNYEAQ. CDR3 length: 16 residues. In DNA form, the CDR3 reads TGTGCCAGCAGCTTAGAGACAGCCTCTGGGGCCAACGTCCTGACTTTC. This gives the protein CASSLETASGANVLTF.

The V call is TRBV18, the J call TRBJ1-5, with unresolved D. The CDR3 is made up of 14 amino acids. V was trimmed by 2 bases and J by 4 bases, leaving 9 bases between them. Germline-derived CDR1 and CDR2 are KGHSH and LQKENI. CDR3 sequence (DNA): TGTGCCAGCTCACCAGCTCGCGGGAATCAGCCCCAGCATTTT. Residues: CASSPARGNQPQHF. Based on the CDR3 plus reference TRBV18 and TRBJ1-5, the full variable domain is NAGVMQNPRHLVRRRGQEARLRCSPMKGHSHVYWYRQLPEEGLKFMVYLQKENIIDESGMPKERFSAEFPKEGPSILRIQQVVRGDSAAYFCASSPARGNQPQHFGDGTRLSIL.

At least ten counts were recorded for this clonotype. The V gene is TRBV7-9, the J gene TRBJ2-7; D gene ambiguous. V lost 5 bases and J 1 base, leaving 12 bases between the germline ends. The CDR3 consists of 14 residues. Looked up from germline, CDR1 is SEHNR and CDR2 is FQNEAQ (reference sequence). In DNA form, the CDR3 reads TGTGCCAGCAGCGCCGGACCGAGATCCTACGAGCAGTACTTC. Encoded protein: CASSAGPRSYEQYF. Drawing the rest from reference TRBV7-9 and TRBJ2-7, the complete variable domain is DTGVSQNPRHKITKRGQNVTFRCDPISEHNRLYWYRQTLGQGPEFLTYFQNEAQLEKSRLLSDRFSAERPKGSFSTLEIQRTEQGDSAMYLCASSAGPRSYEQYFGPGTRLTVT.

The rearrangement uses TRBV9 and TRBJ2-4; D is perhaps TRBD1 (5 bases). CDR1 is SGDLS, CDR2 YYNGEE, per germline. The CDR3 extends over 15 amino acids. Trimming took off 4 bases at V and 0 bases at J, with 11 bases between the two ends. The CDR3 DNA sequence: TGTGCCAGCAGCACAGGAGTACTAGCCAAAAACATTCAGTACTTC. Protein sequence: CASSTGVLAKNIQYF.

The chain uses TRBV6-2 or TRBV6-3 and TRBJ1-5; D ambiguous. Germline V gene data show CDR1 as MNHEY and CDR2 as SVGEGT. V shed 6 bases and J shed 3 bases, with 12 bases lying between them. This CDR3 spans 14 amino acids. CDR3 sequence: CASSYGRFNQPQHF. CDR3 nucleotide sequence: TGTGCCAGCAGCTACGGTCGGTTCAATCAGCCCCAGCATTTT.

The chain recombines TRBV20-1 with TRBJ1-1; D is uncertain. The length of the CDR3 is 11 residues. Germline loops: CDR1 DFQATT, CDR2 SNEGSKA (reference sequence). V was clipped by 5 bases and J by 4 bases, with 8 bases between them. In DNA form, the CDR3 reads TGCAGTGCTGCAATGGGCACTGAAGCTTTCTTT. It specifies CSAAMGTEAFF.

The table lists this clonotype with many counts. J is TRBJ2-3 and V is TRBV19; 10 bases line up with TRBD2. The J segment lost 2 bases and the V segment lost 7 bases, leaving 12 bases of the junction unmatched. The CDR3 spans 17 residues. Germline CDR1 and CDR2: LNHDA and SQIVND (reference sequence). CDR3 loop: CASTSWGLATDTDTQYF. Here the CDR3 DNA reads TGTGCCAGTACCAGCTGGGGACTAGCGACTGACACAGATACGCAGTATTTT.

This clonotype has just a few counts. V is TRBV13 and J is TRBJ2-7; the D gene is possibly TRBD1 (6 bases). V was cut by 4 bases and J by 7 bases, with 26 bases left in between. This CDR3 has 17 residues. In germline, CDR1 is PRHDT, CDR2 FYEKMQ (reference sequence). CDR3 DNA sequence: TGTGCCAGCAGCTGGTCAGGGGAGAAATATGGATTGGGAGAGCAGTACTTC. Amino acid sequence: CASSWSGEKYGLGEQYF.

Points on this clonotype: A much more abundant neighbour one base away suggests this may be a read error. The chain employs TRBV12-3 or TRBV12-4 and TRBJ2-4, with 7 bases fitting TRBD2. The CDR3 is 16 amino acids. The CDR3 protein is CACSFSLAAAVDIQYF. CDR3 coding DNA: TGTGCCTGCAGTTTTAGCCTAGCGGCCGCCGTGGACATTCAGTACTTC.

This clonotype was recorded many times. The V call is TRBV7-9, the J call TRBJ1-5, with D possibly being TRBD1 (5 bases). Germline assignment: CDR1 SEHNR and CDR2 FQNEAQ (reference sequence). The V gene lost 0 bases and the J gene lost 1 base, with 22 bases spanning the gap. This CDR3 contains 20 residues. The CDR3 loop reads CASSLAYRHRGPGSNQPQHF. DNA of the CDR3: TGTGCCAGCAGCTTAGCGTATCGTCATCGGGGCCCGGGAAGCAATCAGCCCCAGCATTTT.

In its sample, this clonotype was seen a few times. The J gene is TRBJ2-7, the V gene TRBV10-3, with TRBD1 matching over 9 bases. J gave up 4 bases and V 2 bases, and 6 bases lay outside the gene matches. The CDR3 runs 15 residues. Germline values: CDR1 ENHRY, CDR2 SYGVKD. This chain's CDR3 is CAISEERGQGYEQYF. Here the CDR3 DNA reads TGTGCCATCAGTGAGGAACGGGGACAGGGTTACGAGCAGTACTTC.

The chain has TRBV13 and TRBJ2-3, with TRBD1 matching 8 bases. This CDR3 contains 16 residues. CDR1 and CDR2 from the germline V gene are PRHDT and FYEKMQ (reference sequence). V dropped 3 bases and J dropped 1; count of bases not matched to a gene: 6. In DNA form, the CDR3 reads TGTGCCAGCAGCTTGGGGACAGGAGGTGGCACAGATACGCAGTATTTT. Translating gives CASSLGTGGGTDTQYF. Drawing the rest from reference TRBV13 and TRBJ2-3, the complete variable domain is AAGVIQSPRHLIKEKRETATLKCYPIPRHDTVYWYQQGPGQDPQFLISFYEKMQSDKGSIPDRFSAQQFSDYHSELNMSSLELGDSALYFCASSLGTGGGTDTQYFGPGTRLTVL.

This clonotype was counted ten times or more. The chain employs TRBV7-9 and TRBJ2-7; D is perhaps TRBD1 (8 bases). V was shortened by 5 bases and J by 4 bases, with 15 bases between the two germline ends. The CDR3 extends over 14 amino acids. Germline loops: CDR1 SEHNR, CDR2 FQNEAQ (reference sequence). In DNA, the CDR3 is TGTGCCAGCAGCCACGGACAGGGAGGGTACGAGCAGTACTTC. It specifies CASSHGQGGYEQYF.

Ten or more counts support this clonotype. The chain employs TRBV7-2 and TRBJ2-7; no clear D gene. From germline, CDR1 is SGHTA and CDR2 FQGNSA. The CDR3 has 14 amino acids. V dropped 1 base and J dropped 2 bases, with 9 bases sitting between them. CDR3 residues: CASSLVPGPYEQYF. CDR3 nucleotides: TGTGCCAGCAGCTTAGTTCCAGGCCCCTACGAGCAGTACTTC.

In regard to this clonotype: A read error may be the cause here, since a much bigger clone is one base away. The chain carries TRBV13 and TRBJ2-3; D tentatively reads TRBD1 or TRBD2 (5 bases each). CDR1 is PRHDT and CDR2 is FYEKMQ in the germline V gene (reference sequence). CDR3 length: 15 residues. As DNA, the CDR3 is TGTGCCAGCAGCTTCATGGGGCCTAGCACAGATATGCAGTATTTT. The encoded protein is CASSFMGPSTDMQYF.

This clonotype was recorded at least ten times. The chain has TRBV24-1 and TRBJ1-1; no definite D call. In germline, CDR1 is KGHDR, CDR2 SFDVKD. V shed 9 bases and J shed 2 bases, with 9 bases lying between them. The CDR3 consists of 12 residues. The CDR3, as DNA: TGTGCCACCGGAAGTGGAAACACTGAAGCTTTCTTT. Translating gives CATGSGNTEAFF.